The 7 T cell receptor beta chains in this list originate from one sample, sequenced in a study of vaccination effects on CD4 cells after COVID-19. Subsequent to a culture period of less than twelve days, CD4+ T cells were isolated. Repertoires were generated with immunoSEQ multiplex PCR, while TCRdb's copy carries only in-frame clones and drops some. In the table there are tens of thousands of clones, approximately 71% of which are singletons. No cognate antigen is known for these TCRs. The sample in question was CD4+ T cells from PBMCs cultured without peptide, obtained before COVID-19 vaccination. The receptors were gathered from a human donor who received a COVID-19 vaccine.

This rearrangement joins TRBV7-8 to TRBJ2-7; tentative D call: TRBD2 (6 bases). The germline gives CDR1 SGHVS, CDR2 FQNEAQ. Deletions cut 5 bases from V and 6 bases from J, with 14 bases between. The CDR3 has 13 residues. In DNA, the CDR3 is TGTGCCAGCAGCCTGGAGGGGTTTTCCGAGCAGTACGTC. This translates into CASSLEGFSEQYV.

The chain couples TRBV7-2 to TRBJ1-5; possible D gene TRBD1, 6 bases. V shed 4 bases and J shed 6 bases, with 19 bases lying between them. Looked up from germline, CDR1 is SGHTA and CDR2 is FQGNSA. The CDR3 consists of 16 residues. CDR3 bases: TGTGCCAGCAGCTCCGGGGGCGGGAGGGGCTCTCAGCCCCAGCATTTT. Protein: CASSSGGGRGSQPQHF.

V usage is TRBV2 and J usage is TRBJ1-2; D unclear. Trimming took 7 bases from V and 2 from J, leaving 8 bases between them. CDR1 is SNHLY and CDR2 is FYNNEI in the germline V gene. The CDR3 is 12 amino acids. CDR3 sequence (DNA): TGTGCCAGCACCGCGCAGAACTATGGCTACACCTTC. It yields the protein CASTAQNYGYTF.

This clone was observed a handful of times. The chain joins TRBV7-9 to TRBJ1-3, with 7 bases that match TRBD1. The CDR3 sequence is 17 residues long. Losses at the gene ends were 5 bases for V and 0 bases for J; bases not matched to a gene: 10. Germline CDR1 reads SEHNR; CDR2 reads FQNEAQ (reference sequence). CDR3 loop: CASSPLGQSPSGNTIYF. The CDR3 bases are TGTGCCAGCAGCCCCCTGGGACAGTCCCCCTCTGGAAACACCATATATTTT.

CDR3 sequence: CASSLSGQGVSYEQYV. CDR3 nucleotides: TGTGCCAGCAGCTTGTCGGGACAGGGGGTATCATACGAGCAGTACGTC. The chain has TRBV5-5 and TRBJ2-7; 11 bases are a match to TRBD1. CDR3 size: 16 residues. Trimming removed 1 base from V and 4 bases from J; junction bases left unmatched: 7. Germline assignment: CDR1 SGHKS and CDR2 YYEKEE (reference sequence).

This chain uses TRBV7-2 with TRBJ1-1, with 9 bases that match TRBD1. V gave up 10 bases and J gave up 4 bases; unmatched junction bases: 7. CDR1 is SGHTA and CDR2 is FQGNSA in the germline V gene. The CDR3 loop spans 13 amino acids. In DNA, the CDR3 is TGTGCCACGTTGACAGGGGGAGGCACTGAAGCTTTCTTT. This gives the protein CATLTGGGTEAFF.

This clone has just one count. The CDR3: CASSSSSRGIQYF. As DNA, the CDR3 is TGTGCCAGCAGTTCCTCCAGTCGAGGCATTCAGTACTTC. The gene calls are TRBV6-5 and TRBJ2-4; no firm D call. The CDR3 is made up of 13 amino acids. Per the germline V gene, CDR1 is MNHEY and CDR2 is SVGAGI. The V end lost 4 bases, the J end lost 9 bases, and 13 bases lay between the germline ends.